This TCR beta chain derives from a study of T cells in Graves' hyperthyroidism and ophthalmopathy. The PBMCs were taken from approximately 9 ml of fresh peripheral blood. Using RNA transcripts as the source, TCR beta CDR3 regions were amplified. The primer set for the first-round RT-PCR of the TCR CDR3 was HTBI. MiXCR, run by TCRdb on the multiplex PCR reads, gives a single entry per CDR3 protein. The sample yields some 350,000 distinct CDR3 sequences, about a fifth seen once. CDR1 is DFQATT, CDR2 SNEGSKA, per germline (reference sequence). J gave up 6 bases and V 4 bases, and 9 bases lay outside the gene matches. The CDR3 has 14 residues.

Sequenced: blood. The receptor was isolated from a woman in her late teens or twenties with Graves' hyperthyroidism. The chain employs TRBV20-1 and TRBJ2-4, with TRBD1 matching 7 bases. The CDR3 region is CSAIPGTDSNIQYF. Written as DNA, the CDR3 is TGCAGTGCTATCCCCGGGACAGATTCAAACATTCAGTACTTC.